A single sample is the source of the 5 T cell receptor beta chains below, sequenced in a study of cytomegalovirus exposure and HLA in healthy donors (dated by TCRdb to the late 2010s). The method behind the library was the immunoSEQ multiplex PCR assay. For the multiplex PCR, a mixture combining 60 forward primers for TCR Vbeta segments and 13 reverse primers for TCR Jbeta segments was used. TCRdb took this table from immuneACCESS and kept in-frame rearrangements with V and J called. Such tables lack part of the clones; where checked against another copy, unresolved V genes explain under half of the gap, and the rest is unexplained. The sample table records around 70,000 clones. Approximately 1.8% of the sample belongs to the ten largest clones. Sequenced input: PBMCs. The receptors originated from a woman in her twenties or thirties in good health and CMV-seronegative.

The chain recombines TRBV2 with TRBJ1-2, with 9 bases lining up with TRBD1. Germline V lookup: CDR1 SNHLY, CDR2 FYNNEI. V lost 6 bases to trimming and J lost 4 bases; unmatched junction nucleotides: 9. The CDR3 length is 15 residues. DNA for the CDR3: TGTGCCAGCAGGGCTCGGACAGGGGACCTCTATGGCTACACCTTC. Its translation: CASRARTGDLYGYTF. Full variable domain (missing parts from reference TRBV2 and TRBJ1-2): EPEVTQTPSHQVTQMGQEVILRCVPISNHLYFYWYRQILGQKVEFLVSFYNNEISEKSEIFDDQFSVERPDGSNFTLKIRSTKLEDSAMYFCASRARTGDLYGYTFGSGTRLTVV.

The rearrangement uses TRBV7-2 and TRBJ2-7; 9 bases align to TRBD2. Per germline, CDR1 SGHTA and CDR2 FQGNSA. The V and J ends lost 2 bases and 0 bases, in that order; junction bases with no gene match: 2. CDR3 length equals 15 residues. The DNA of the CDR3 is TGTGCCAGCAGCTTAACTAGCGGGCTCTCCTACGAGCAGTACTTC. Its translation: CASSLTSGLSYEQYF.

As DNA, the CDR3 is TGTGCCAGCAGCTCCACCGGGACAGGAACCTACGAGCAGTACTTC. Translation gives CASSSTGTGTYEQYF. This chain connects TRBV7-9 to TRBJ2-7, with TRBD1 matching over 8 bases. CDR3 length: 15 amino acids. With 4 bases clipped from V and 2 bases from J, the junction kept 7 bases outside the gene matches. The germline V gene has CDR1 SEHNR and CDR2 FQNEAQ (reference sequence).

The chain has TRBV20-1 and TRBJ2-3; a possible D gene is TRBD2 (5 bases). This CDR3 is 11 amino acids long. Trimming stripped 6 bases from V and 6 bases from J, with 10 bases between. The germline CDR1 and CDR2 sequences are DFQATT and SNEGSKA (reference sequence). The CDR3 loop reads CSASLDDTQYF. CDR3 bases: TGCAGTGCCTCACTAGACGATACGCAGTATTTT.

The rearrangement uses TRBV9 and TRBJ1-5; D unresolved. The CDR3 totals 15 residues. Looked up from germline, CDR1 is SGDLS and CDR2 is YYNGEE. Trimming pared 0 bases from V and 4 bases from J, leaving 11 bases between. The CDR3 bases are TGTGCCAGCAGCGTAGATGGAGGACCGAATCAGCCCCAGCATTTT. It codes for CASSVDGGPNQPQHF.